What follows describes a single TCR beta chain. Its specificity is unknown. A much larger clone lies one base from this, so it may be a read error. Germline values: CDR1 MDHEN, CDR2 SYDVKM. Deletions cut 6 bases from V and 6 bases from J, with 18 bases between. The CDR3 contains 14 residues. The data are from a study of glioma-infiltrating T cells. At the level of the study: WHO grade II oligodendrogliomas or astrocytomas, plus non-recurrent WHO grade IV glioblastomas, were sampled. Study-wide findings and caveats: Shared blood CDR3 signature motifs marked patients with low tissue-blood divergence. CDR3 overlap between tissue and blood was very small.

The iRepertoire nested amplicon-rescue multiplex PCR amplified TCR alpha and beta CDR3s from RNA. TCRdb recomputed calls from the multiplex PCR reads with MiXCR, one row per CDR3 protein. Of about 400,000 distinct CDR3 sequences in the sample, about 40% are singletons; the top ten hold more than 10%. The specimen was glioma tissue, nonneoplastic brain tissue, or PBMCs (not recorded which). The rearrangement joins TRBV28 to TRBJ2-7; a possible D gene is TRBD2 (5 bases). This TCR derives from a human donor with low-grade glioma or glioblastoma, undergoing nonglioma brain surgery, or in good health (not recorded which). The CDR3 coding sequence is TGTGCCAGCAGCCCTGCCGGGATCCGGGGCGAGCAGTACTTC. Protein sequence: CASSPAGIRGEQYF.